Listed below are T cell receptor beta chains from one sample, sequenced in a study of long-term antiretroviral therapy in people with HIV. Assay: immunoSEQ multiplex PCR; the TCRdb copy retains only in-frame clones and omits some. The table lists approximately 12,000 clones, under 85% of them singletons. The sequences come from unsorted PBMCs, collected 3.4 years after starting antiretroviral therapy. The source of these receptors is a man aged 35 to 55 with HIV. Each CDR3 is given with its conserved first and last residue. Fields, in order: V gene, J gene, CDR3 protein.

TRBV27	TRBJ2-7	CASSLAETYEQYF
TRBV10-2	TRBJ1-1	CASSELAVVAAFF
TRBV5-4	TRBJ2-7	CASSLDLWREGRPYEQYF
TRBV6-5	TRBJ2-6	CASSYSGANVLTF
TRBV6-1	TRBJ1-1	CASIPGGTEAFF
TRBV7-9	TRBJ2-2	CASRVQGNTGELFF
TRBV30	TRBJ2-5	CAWSPGGPLTGQYF
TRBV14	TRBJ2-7	CASSGWDRRYEQYF
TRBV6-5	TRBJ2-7	CATGTGKPYEQYF
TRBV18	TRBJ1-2	CASSLLGGEPNYGYTF
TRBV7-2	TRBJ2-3	CASSLGLMSGGADTQYF
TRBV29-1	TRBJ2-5	CSAAGETQYF
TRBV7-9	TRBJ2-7	CASSFGTATYEQYF
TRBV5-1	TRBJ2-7	CASSVMDSSYEQYF
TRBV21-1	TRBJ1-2	CASSKSLRGVGGYTF
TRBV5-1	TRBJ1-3	CASSFFGGDYLGNTIYF
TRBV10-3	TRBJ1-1	CAISARAGGQNTEAFF
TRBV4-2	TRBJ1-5	CASSPGALSGSNQPQHF
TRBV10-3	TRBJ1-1	CAIRGANTEAFF
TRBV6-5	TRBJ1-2	CASSSITGVSNYGYTF
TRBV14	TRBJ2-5	CASSQDYGETQYF
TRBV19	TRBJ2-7	CASRLAAGSEQYF
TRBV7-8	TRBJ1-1	CASSLGIQVNTEAFF
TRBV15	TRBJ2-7	CATSTRIGTNYSYEQYF
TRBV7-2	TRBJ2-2	CASSPTSPGELFF
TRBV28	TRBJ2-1	CASITGGGSDNEQFF
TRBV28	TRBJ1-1	CASSLWTEAFF
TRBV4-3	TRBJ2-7	CASSQGRGQGSYEQYF
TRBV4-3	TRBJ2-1	CASSRTGFGNEQFF
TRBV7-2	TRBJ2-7	CASSQGSGGQSYEQYF
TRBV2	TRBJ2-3	CASSESNTDTQYF
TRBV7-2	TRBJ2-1	CASSPRQARSSSYNEQFF
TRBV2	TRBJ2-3	CASSEQGIPGTDTQYF
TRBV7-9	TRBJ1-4	CASSLVGRDVEKLFF
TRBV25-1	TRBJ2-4	CASRQGALDIQYF
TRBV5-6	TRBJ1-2	CASRPGQTDGYTF
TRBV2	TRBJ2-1	CASSVLSGRAYNEQFF
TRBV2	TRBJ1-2	CASSPRGGANYGYTF
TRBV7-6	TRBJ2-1	CASSSGTSAVNEQFF
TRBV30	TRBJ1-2	CAWRAYISQGANYGYTF
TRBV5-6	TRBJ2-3	CASSLAGTGPRVDTQYF
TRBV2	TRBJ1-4	CASSPNSAPNEKLFF
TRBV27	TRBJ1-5	CASRLGASSNQPQHF
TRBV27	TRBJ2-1	CASRGGLAGGPSEQFF
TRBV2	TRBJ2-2	CASTERQNTGELFF
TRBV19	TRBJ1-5	CASSTIGGWQPQHF
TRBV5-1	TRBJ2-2	CASKRDRYTGELFF
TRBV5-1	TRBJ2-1	CASSGGTNNEQFF
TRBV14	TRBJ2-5	CASSQVGQGQETQYF
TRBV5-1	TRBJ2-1	CASLRVAGVYNEQFF
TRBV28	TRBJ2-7	CASSLAGVSYEQYF
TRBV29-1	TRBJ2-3	CSASDRGLTDTQYF
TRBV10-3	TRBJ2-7	CAISEVGGIDEQYF
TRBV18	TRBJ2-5	CASSRMSGTQETQYF